Listed below are T cell receptor beta chains from one sample, sequenced in a study of T-cell memory formation after mild COVID-19. TCRdb independently ran MiXCR on the 5' RACE reads; one entry per CDR3 protein. The data show 45,000 to 65,000 distinct CDR3 sequences, with 9.3% seen just once and about an eighth held by the top ten. The sample taken for sequencing was PBMCs or a T cell subset sorted from them (not recorded which). These receptors came from an adult woman who had mild COVID-19 (a few samples of this study predate the infection). Cell type and time point are not known. CDR3s include the opening cysteine and the closing phenylalanine or tryptophan. D genes are given only for firm matches. Clone size is stated in some rows and not others, as once, few, many or a class when expanded.

D gene: -; J gene: TRBJ1-4; clone size: -; V gene: TRBV9; CDR3 DNA: TGTGCCAGCAGCGTAGGGGGGAGACAAATTAATGAAAAACTGTTTTTT; CDR3 protein: CASSVGGRQINEKLFF
D gene: -; J gene: TRBJ2-3; clone size: -; V gene: TRBV19; CDR3 DNA: TGTGCCAGTAGTATAGATGGGGGAAGCACAGATACGCAGTATTTT; CDR3 protein: CASSIDGGSTDTQYF
D gene: TRBD1; J gene: TRBJ2-7; clone size: -; V gene: TRBV20-1; CDR3 DNA: TGCAGTGCCGTACGGGCCAGGGGGAGCGGCGAGCAGTACTTC; CDR3 protein: CSAVRARGSGEQYF
D gene: -; J gene: TRBJ1-5; clone size: few; V gene: TRBV12-5; CDR3 DNA: TGTGCTAGTGGCGGATTCAATCAGCCCCAGCATTTT; CDR3 protein: CASGGFNQPQHF
D gene: -; J gene: TRBJ1-2; clone size: few; V gene: TRBV12-3/TRBV12-4; CDR3 DNA: TGTGCCAGCAGCTCCACAGGGTATGGCTACACCTTC; CDR3 protein: CASSSTGYGYTF
D gene: TRBD2; J gene: TRBJ2-1; clone size: many; V gene: TRBV20-1; CDR3 DNA: TGCAGTGCTGGAATAATCACTAGCGGGGAAAATGAGCAGTTCTTC; CDR3 protein: CSAGIITSGENEQFF
D gene: -; J gene: TRBJ2-3; clone size: -; V gene: TRBV7-3; CDR3 DNA: TGTGCCAGCAGCTTGAGTGTTTCCACAGATACGCAGTATTTT; CDR3 protein: CASSLSVSTDTQYF
D gene: -; J gene: TRBJ2-3; clone size: -; V gene: TRBV2; CDR3 DNA: TGTGCCACATCGTGGAGGGGGGAGGATACGCAGTATTTT; CDR3 protein: CATSWRGEDTQYF
D gene: -; J gene: TRBJ2-3; clone size: many; V gene: TRBV29-1; CDR3 DNA: TGCAGCGTTGTTTCCTTGACGGCCACCACAGATACGCAGTATTTT; CDR3 protein: CSVVSLTATTDTQYF
D gene: -; J gene: TRBJ2-7; clone size: -; V gene: TRBV30; CDR3 DNA: TGTGCCTGGAAGTGGGGCCATAGCTCCTACGAGCAGTACTTC; CDR3 protein: CAWKWGHSSYEQYF
D gene: TRBD2; J gene: TRBJ2-3; clone size: many; V gene: TRBV29-1; CDR3 DNA: TGCAGCGTTGATGGGACTAGCGGAAACACAGATACGCAGTATTTT; CDR3 protein: CSVDGTSGNTDTQYF